The 32 T cell receptor beta chains in this list originate from one sample, sequenced in a study of monozygotic twins with inflammatory bowel disease. For each CDR3 protein, TCRdb gives one entry from its re-call of the 5' RACE reads, without DNA. The sample is made up of 150,000 to 200,000 distinct CDR3 sequences, and the top ten hold over 2.5% of it. Sequencing input: blood. The source is a human donor with ulcerative colitis or Crohn's disease, or a healthy co-twin of an affected twin (not recorded which).

The CDR3 reads CASRPPSDAAYGYTF. The rearrangement links TRBV9 to TRBJ1-2. This CDR3 is built from 15 residues. Germline lookup yields CDR1 SGDLS and CDR2 YYNGEE.

V gene TRBV10-3 combines with J gene TRBJ1-1; as DNA is missing, the TRBD1 call by TCRdb cannot be tested. Per germline, CDR1 ENHRY and CDR2 SYGVKD. The CDR3 covers 15 residues. CDR3 protein: CAISESGRGEGEAFF.

The V call is TRBV20-1, the J call TRBJ2-7; TCRdb proposes TRBD2, but this gene call is untestable without DNA. The CDR3 spans 14 residues. Germline lookup yields CDR1 DFQATT and CDR2 SNEGSKA (reference sequence). This CDR3 is CSARTSGRPYEQYF.

The V call is TRBV5-1, the J call TRBJ2-2; there is no DNA to check the TCRdb D call of TRBD2. Germline lookup yields CDR1 SGHRS and CDR2 YFSETQ. This CDR3 is built from 14 residues. The chain's CDR3 is CASRPGYTTGELFF.

The chain carries TRBV6-4 and TRBJ2-2; TCRdb names TRBD1, which stays unverified in the absence of DNA. CDR3 length: 16 amino acids. Looked up from germline, CDR1 is MRHNA and CDR2 is SNTAGT. The CDR3 region is CASSGSATGNTGELFF.

The chain carries TRBV20-1 and TRBJ2-1; the D call from TCRdb, TRBD2, cannot be confirmed without DNA. Germline CDR1 DFQATT, CDR2 SNEGSKA (reference sequence). CDR3 length equals 16 residues. CDR3 sequence: CSARDGSRSVNNEQFF.

The gene calls are TRBV3-1 and TRBJ2-7. From germline, CDR1 is LGHDT and CDR2 YNNKEL (reference sequence). This CDR3 is 13 amino acids long. CDR3 in amino acids: CASSQGNSYEQYF.

J is TRBJ1-6 and V is TRBV11-2. This CDR3 is 15 amino acids long. Germline CDR1 reads SGHAT; CDR2 reads FQNNGV. The CDR3 sequence: CASSLEWQGKSPLHF.

The rearrangement joins TRBV11-2 to TRBJ2-7; with no DNA, the TCRdb D assignment of TRBD1 cannot be verified. Germline-derived CDR1 and CDR2 are SGHAT and FQNNGV. CDR3 length equals 15 residues. This chain's CDR3 is CASSSGGDGNYEQYF.

The CDR3 region is CASSRDLTSGRYNEQFF. The rearrangement links TRBV14 to TRBJ2-1; TCRdb selects TRBD2, and the lack of DNA leaves this call unchecked. The CDR3 covers 17 residues. CDR1 SGHDN and CDR2 FVKESK come from the germline V gene.

This chain joins TRBV2 and TRBJ2-3. There are 11 residues in the CDR3. Germline V gene lookup returns CDR1 SNHLY and CDR2 FYNNEI. This chain's CDR3 is CARSYTDTQYF.

The chain links TRBV28 to TRBJ2-3; TCRdb's D call, TRBD1, is unchecked because there is no DNA. Per the germline V gene, CDR1 is MDHEN and CDR2 is SYDVKM. The CDR3 is 14 amino acids. CDR3 sequence reads: CASSLGGLGNTQYF.

The genes are TRBV20-1 and TRBJ1-5; the D call of TRBD1 rests on TCRdb alone, since no DNA is present to check it. Germline CDR1 DFQATT, CDR2 SNEGSKA (reference sequence). The CDR3 spans 16 residues. This CDR3 reads CSARDARTVSNQPQHF.

J is TRBJ2-5 and V is TRBV24-1; the D call of TRBD1 rests on TCRdb alone, since no DNA is present to check it. The CDR3 is 14 residues long. Looked up from germline, CDR1 is KGHDR and CDR2 is SFDVKD. The CDR3 here is CATSDLGQSETQYF.

The rearrangement links TRBV18 to TRBJ1-3. This CDR3 is built from 16 residues. Germline loops: CDR1 KGHSH, CDR2 LQKENI. Here the CDR3 reads CASSPSPPDSGNTIYF.

This sequence joins TRBV28 and TRBJ2-4. Germline-derived CDR1 and CDR2 are MDHEN and SYDVKM. This CDR3 region has 17 residues. Here the CDR3 reads CASSLLIEETRKNIQYF.

The chain has TRBV9 and TRBJ2-2. Per germline, CDR1 SGDLS and CDR2 YYNGEE. The CDR3 contains 12 residues. The CDR3 reads CASSRATGELFF.

The rearrangement links TRBV5-4 to TRBJ2-1; as DNA is missing, the TRBD2 call by TCRdb cannot be tested. This CDR3 comprises 15 residues. Per the germline V gene, CDR1 is SGHNT and CDR2 is YYREEE (reference sequence). The CDR3 loop is CASSLAGGSENEQFF.

The rearrangement joins TRBV6-1 to TRBJ2-1; TCRdb names TRBD2, which stays unverified in the absence of DNA. Germline V gene data show CDR1 as MNHNS and CDR2 as SASEGT. The length of the CDR3 is 16 residues. The CDR3 protein is CASSGLAGGSYNEQFF.

The genes are TRBV30 and TRBJ1-2; lacking DNA, the TRBD1 call made by TCRdb goes unchecked. CDR3 length: 12 amino acids. CDR1 and CDR2 (germline): GTSNPN, SVGIG (reference sequence). The CDR3 here is CAWSSRVYGYTF.

This sequence joins TRBV21-1 and TRBJ2-4. TRBV21-1 is tagged as a pseudogene. This CDR3 has 13 residues. This CDR3 is CASSGVSKNIQYF.

This chain uses TRBV6-5 with TRBJ1-4; TCRdb gives TRBD1 as the D gene, but with no DNA this cannot be confirmed. Germline V gene data show CDR1 as MNHEY and CDR2 as SVGAGI. The CDR3 extends over 13 amino acids. The CDR3 sequence: CASGRPGNEKLFF.

The rearrangement uses TRBV24-1 and TRBJ2-4. Germline CDR1 reads KGHDR; CDR2 reads SFDVKD. The CDR3 contains 15 residues. CDR3 protein: CATSDDASTKNIQYF.

The rearrangement uses TRBV25-1 and TRBJ2-1; the D call from TCRdb, TRBD1, cannot be confirmed without DNA. This CDR3 has 13 amino acids. Per germline, CDR1 MGHDK and CDR2 SYGVNS. CDR3 loop: CASSQGQGNEQFF.

The CDR3 here is CSVLTGASPSYEQYF. The chain uses TRBV29-1 and TRBJ2-7; the D call from TCRdb, TRBD2, cannot be confirmed without DNA. CDR1 SQVTM and CDR2 ANQGSEA come from the germline V gene. The CDR3 extends over 15 amino acids.

The chain is built from TRBV6-5 and TRBJ2-2; TCRdb selects TRBD1, and the lack of DNA leaves this call unchecked. Germline V gene data show CDR1 as MNHEY and CDR2 as SVGAGI. The CDR3 length is 19 residues. The CDR3 is CASSYSSDPTDTNTGELFF.

The gene calls are TRBV20-1 and TRBJ2-5; TCRdb's D call of TRBD2 is untestable without DNA. This CDR3 contains 13 residues. Per germline, CDR1 DFQATT and CDR2 SNEGSKA (reference sequence). CDR3 region: CSAPPDFQETQYF.

V usage is TRBV5-5 and J usage is TRBJ2-1; the TRBD1 assignment by TCRdb is unverifiable without DNA. The CDR3 is made up of 14 amino acids. The germline V gene has CDR1 SGHKS and CDR2 YYEKEE (reference sequence). The CDR3 sequence is CATDTGSAYNEQFF.

V gene TRBV5-6 combines with J gene TRBJ1-6. Germline lookup yields CDR1 SGHDT and CDR2 YYEEEE. This CDR3 is 17 amino acids long. The CDR3: CASSWGPGSSYNSPLHF.

The chain is built from TRBV29-1 and TRBJ2-7. This CDR3 spans 12 amino acids. Germline V lookup: CDR1 SQVTM, CDR2 ANQGSEA. The CDR3 spells CSVDDNSYEQYF.

The chain couples TRBV5-4 to TRBJ1-2. From germline, CDR1 is SGHNT and CDR2 YYREEE (reference sequence). This CDR3 contains 14 residues. CDR3 sequence reads: CASSLAGPAHGYTF. The whole variable domain, remainder taken from reference TRBV5-4 and TRBJ1-2, is ETGVTQSPTHLIKTRGQQVTLRCSSQSGHNTVSWYQQALGQGPQFIFQYYREEENGRGNFPPRFSGLQFPNYSSELNVNALELDDSALYLCASSLAGPAHGYTFGSGTRLTVV.

The chain carries TRBV19 and TRBJ2-7; lacking DNA, the TRBD2 call made by TCRdb goes unchecked. Germline V CDR1 and CDR2: LNHDA, SQIVND (reference sequence). The CDR3 runs 15 residues. The CDR3 spells CASSIGTTLTYEQYF.